This T cell receptor beta chain was retrieved from a study of shared T cell receptors in the human thymus. TCRdb's table, derived via immunoSEQ multiplex PCR, lists solely in-frame clones and lacks some. The sample records hundreds of thousands of clones, approximately 89% being singletons. The CDR3 covers 17 residues. J gave up 4 bases and V 4 bases, and 12 bases lay outside the gene matches. Looked up from germline, CDR1 is MNHNS and CDR2 is SASEGT. These data were likewise used in another study, on human thymus T cells. That work contributes: Resections from corrective heart surgery supplied the thymus tissue. Unrelated individuals had highly overlapping thymic repertoires, as reported in related research.

The source of this sequence is a boy less than two years old with a congenital heart defect. Sequenced input: thymocytes. The chain combines TRBV6-1 with TRBJ1-2, with TRBD1 matching 10 bases. The CDR3 DNA reads TGTGCCAGCAGTGGACCGGGACAGGGGCCTAACCTCTATGGCTACACCTTC. It yields the protein CASSGPGQGPNLYGYTF.